Shown below are 30 T cell receptor beta chains from a single sample sequenced in a study of cytomegalovirus exposure and HLA in healthy donors. With 60 Vbeta and 13 Jbeta primers, the PCR was carried out. Assay used: immunoSEQ multiplex PCR; TCRdb lists only in-frame clones, some missing. The sample consists of some 77,000 clones, about 80% of them appearing once. Sequenced material: PBMCs. The source is a woman aged 50 to 60 in good health and CMV-seropositive.

The chain is built from TRBV5-6 and TRBJ2-1; 11 bases are shared with TRBD2. Germline V gene sequence: CDR1 SGHDT, CDR2 YYEEEE. The CDR3 runs 17 residues. The V and J ends lost 1 base and 9 bases, in that order; junction bases with no gene match: 12. CDR3 region: CASSLPLISGGDGEQFF. In DNA form, the CDR3 reads TGTGCCAGCAGCTTGCCCCTCATTAGCGGGGGGGACGGTGAGCAGTTCTTC.

A single count supports this clone. The genes are TRBV15 and TRBJ2-1; no definite D call. Trimming left V 5 bases short and J 2 bases short, with 19 bases between. The CDR3 is made up of 17 amino acids. Germline CDR1 reads LNHNV; CDR2 reads YYDKDF (reference sequence). The CDR3 region has the DNA TGTGCCACCAGCGGGCAATTAACCCTCGTCACCTACAATGAGCAGTTCTTC. Protein sequence: CATSGQLTLVTYNEQFF. Complete variable domain (other parts from reference TRBV15 and TRBJ2-1): DAMVIQNPRYQVTQFGKPVTLSCSQTLNHNVMYWYQQKSSQAPKLLFHYYDKDFNNEADTPDNFQSRRPNTSFCFLDIRSPGLGDTAMYLCATSGQLTLVTYNEQFFGPGTRLTVL.

The table lists this clone with a count of one. The genes are TRBV5-4 and TRBJ2-2; no definite D call. The V gene lost 4 bases and the J gene lost 3 bases, with 7 bases spanning the gap. This CDR3 spans 13 amino acids. Germline values: CDR1 SGHNT, CDR2 YYREEE (reference sequence). CDR3 sequence reads: CASSPDYTGELFF. The CDR3 coding sequence is TGTGCCAGCAGCCCAGATTACACCGGGGAGCTGTTTTTT.

V and J are TRBV7-3 and TRBJ2-1; 11 bases are shared with TRBD2. The CDR3 extends over 15 amino acids. Looked up from germline, CDR1 is SGHTA and CDR2 is FQGTGA. V was clipped by 5 bases and J by 9 bases; unmatched bases: 9. CDR3 sequence (DNA): TGTGCCAGCAGCCCTATAGCGGGGGGGCACGGTGAGCAGTTCTTC. Protein: CASSPIAGGHGEQFF.

The V call is TRBV27, the J call TRBJ2-1; TRBD1 agrees at 11 bases. V gave up 3 bases and J gave up 8 bases; unmatched junction bases: 18. The CDR3 extends over 19 amino acids. Germline assignment: CDR1 MNHEY and CDR2 SMNVEV (reference sequence). The CDR3 spells CASSFLGSFGTGGKDEQFF. Written as DNA, the CDR3 is TGTGCCAGCAGTTTTTTAGGATCGTTCGGGACAGGGGGAAAGGATGAGCAGTTCTTC.

This clone has just a few counts. V is TRBV30 and J is TRBJ2-3; TRBD2 might be the D (6 bases). Germline V gives CDR1 GTSNPN, CDR2 SVGIG (reference sequence). V lost 3 bases to trimming and J lost 6 bases, with 10 bases between them. The CDR3 loop spans 12 amino acids. As DNA, the CDR3 is TGTGCCTGGAGCCCGGGAGCCGATACGCAGTATTTT. This codes for CAWSPGADTQYF.

The chain is built from TRBV14 and TRBJ1-6; D perhaps matches TRBD1 (6 bases). This CDR3 spans 16 amino acids. Between the trimmed V and J ends, which lost 4 bases and 6 bases, there was a span of 16 bases. Germline-derived CDR1 and CDR2 are SGHDN and FVKESK. The CDR3 region is CASSRLPGQLNSPLHF. The CDR3 DNA reads TGTGCCAGCAGCCGTCTCCCAGGACAGCTTAATTCACCCCTCCACTTT.

This chain joins TRBV7-3 and TRBJ2-1; 7 bases line up with TRBD2. Germline V gene data show CDR1 as SGHTA and CDR2 as FQGTGA. Trimming at V came to 4 bases and at J to 3 bases, leaving 6 bases not matched to a gene. The CDR3 runs to 15 residues. The CDR3 protein is CASSSTGGFYNEQFF. CDR3 in DNA: TGTGCCAGCAGCTCGACGGGGGGTTTCTACAATGAGCAGTTCTTC.

The chain employs TRBV18 and TRBJ2-7; D is unclear. The CDR3 consists of 13 residues. The V and J ends lost 5 bases and 5 bases respectively, with 13 bases between them. Looked up from germline, CDR1 is KGHSH and CDR2 is LQKENI. The DNA for the CDR3 is TGTGCCAGCTCAAAAGGAGTGTTAAACGAGCAGTACTTC. As protein: CASSKGVLNEQYF.

This clone came up once. The CDR3 protein is CASSHHNRGWYGYTF. For the CDR3, the DNA is TGTGCCAGCAGCCATCACAACAGGGGCTGGTATGGCTACACCTTC. The rearrangement uses TRBV14 and TRBJ1-2, with 7 nucleotides matching TRBD1. CDR3 length: 15 amino acids. J was trimmed by 5 bases and V by 3 bases; bases with no gene match: 9. CDR1 is SGHDN and CDR2 is FVKESK in the germline V gene.

The chain recombines TRBV4-1 with TRBJ1-6, with 7 positions matching TRBD1. The trim removed 3 bases at V and 3 bases at J, leaving 11 bases unmatched. CDR3 size: 18 residues. CDR1 and CDR2 from the germline V gene are MGHRA and YSYEKL. This chain's CDR3 is CASSQSGRGRVYNSPLHF. In nucleotides, the CDR3 is TGCGCCAGCAGCCAGAGTGGTAGGGGGCGCGTCTATAATTCACCCCTCCACTTT.

J is TRBJ2-5 and V is TRBV14, with D perhaps matching TRBD1 (6 bases). The V and J ends lost 1 base and 4 bases respectively, with 7 bases between them. This CDR3 spans 13 amino acids. Germline V CDR1 and CDR2: SGHDN, FVKESK. CDR3 loop: CASSQGTVETQYF. CDR3 in DNA: TGTGCCAGCAGCCAAGGGACAGTAGAGACCCAGTACTTC.

The gene calls are TRBV2 and TRBJ2-5; no clear D gene. The J call may not be correct, given that the DNA end is closer to TRBJ2-7. Germline loops: CDR1 SNHLY, CDR2 FYNNEI. The CDR3 runs 16 residues. As DNA, the CDR3 is TGTGCCAGCCCACCTCGAGATGCAGGCCGCTCCTACGAGCAGTACTTC. This sequence encodes CASPPRDAGRSYEQYF.

The J gene is TRBJ2-7, the V gene TRBV5-1, with 7 positions matching TRBD2. After removal of 4 bases from V and 4 bases from J, the junction contained 14 bases not matched to a gene. The CDR3 consists of 16 residues. Per the germline V gene, CDR1 is SGHRS and CDR2 is YFSETQ. The CDR3: CASSRKKGLGLYEQYV. The CDR3 DNA follows: TGCGCCAGCAGCCGTAAAAAAGGACTAGGATTATACGAGCAGTACGTC.

This clone occurred a few times. The chain couples TRBV6-5 to TRBJ1-1; no clear D. Trimming shortened V by 2 bases and J by 5 bases, and 15 bases separated the two germline ends. This CDR3 comprises 15 residues. Germline V gene lookup returns CDR1 MNHEY and CDR2 SVGAGI. DNA of the CDR3: TGTGCCAGCAGTTACGAGCCTCCAGCCGGGACTGAAGCTTTCTTT. Its protein product is CASSYEPPAGTEAFF.

The chain recombines TRBV7-9 with TRBJ2-7; no firm D call. The CDR3 extends over 13 amino acids. Between the trimmed V and J ends, which lost 4 bases and 5 bases, there was a span of 12 bases. Germline-derived CDR1 and CDR2 are SEHNR and FQNEAQ (reference sequence). CDR3 residues: CASSSTQLDEQYF. CDR3 sequence (DNA): TGTGCCAGCAGCTCCACCCAGTTGGACGAGCAGTACTTC.

This chain connects TRBV11-2 to TRBJ2-7, with D maybe TRBD2 (5 bases). There are 16 residues in the CDR3. V lost 3 bases to trimming and J lost 1 base, with 16 bases between them. Per germline, CDR1 SGHAT and CDR2 FQNNGV. CDR3 sequence: CASSFALEGDSYEQYF. The CDR3 nucleotides are TGTGCCAGCAGCTTCGCCCTTGAGGGAGATTCCTACGAGCAGTACTTC. The full variable domain, with the rest looked up from reference TRBV11-2 and TRBJ2-7, is EAGVAQSPRYKIIEKRQSVAFWCNPISGHATLYWYQQILGQGPKLLIQFQNNGVVDDSQLPKDRFSAERLKGVDSTLKIQPAKLEDSAVYLCASSFALEGDSYEQYFGPGTRLTVT.

J is TRBJ1-5 and V is TRBV30; 7 bases align to TRBD1. Per germline, CDR1 GTSNPN and CDR2 SVGIG (reference sequence). Unmatched junction bases numbered 2, after V lost 3 bases and J lost 6 bases. The CDR3 is made up of 12 amino acids. The CDR3 here is CAWSRDSQPQHF. The DNA of the CDR3 is TGTGCCTGGAGCAGGGACAGTCAGCCCCAGCATTTT.

V usage is TRBV5-6 and J usage is TRBJ1-3; D is unresolved. This CDR3 region has 15 residues. Looked up from germline, CDR1 is SGHDT and CDR2 is YYEEEE. The ends were cut back, 4 bases at V and 1 base at J, with 12 bases in the middle. The CDR3 loop reads CASSALGGSGNTIYF. The DNA of the CDR3 is TGTGCCAGCAGCGCCCTGGGAGGGTCTGGAAACACCATATATTTT.

The J gene is TRBJ2-3, the V gene TRBV2; 7 bases fit TRBD2. The CDR3 runs 12 residues. V lost 8 bases, J lost 3 bases, and 2 bases stayed unmatched. The germline V gene encodes CDR1 SNHLY and CDR2 FYNNEI. The CDR3, as DNA: TGTGCCAGCGAGCGGGGAACAGATACGCAGTATTTT. Translated, it gives CASERGTDTQYF.

About this clone itself: The conserved final phenylalanine or tryptophan is absent from the CDR3, which likely points to a read error. Because the CDR3's place on the DNA is in doubt, the DNA is left out and the CDR3 is given as listed by TCRdb. This rearrangement joins TRBV7-9 to TRBJ2-3; the table calls TRBD2, which could not be checked here. Germline V CDR1 and CDR2: SEHNR, FQNEAQ (reference sequence). The CDR3 is 8 amino acids in total, end residues counted. This CDR3 reads CASSPTQA.

The sample holds one count of this clone. The CDR3 here is CASSSDSGNTIYF. CDR3 bases: TGTGCCAGCAGCTCAGACTCTGGAAACACCATATATTTT. The J gene is TRBJ1-3, the V gene TRBV7-8, with D unresolved. The CDR3 consists of 13 residues. CDR1 SGHVS and CDR2 FQNEAQ come from the germline V gene. The V and J ends lost 4 bases and 0 bases respectively, with 4 bases between them.

The CDR3 protein is CASSLRLAGPYEQYF. In DNA form, the CDR3 reads TGTGCCAGCAGCTTACGACTAGCGGGGCCCTACGAGCAGTACTTC. The chain combines TRBV7-2 with TRBJ2-7; 11 bases are a match to TRBD2. This CDR3 has 15 amino acids. The ends lost 2 bases at V and 2 bases at J; junction bases unmatched: 2. Germline V lookup: CDR1 SGHTA, CDR2 FQGNSA.

The rearrangement links TRBV6-1 to TRBJ1-2; 7 bases match TRBD1. This CDR3 has 14 residues. The V gene's germline CDR1 is MNHNS and CDR2 SASEGT. V gave up 8 bases and J gave up 2 bases; unmatched junction bases: 8. CDR3 amino acids: CASSPGQINYGYTF. The CDR3 nucleotides are TGTGCCAGCTCTCCGGGACAGATAAACTATGGCTACACCTTC.

The chain recombines TRBV2 with TRBJ1-2; TRBD1 aligns across 9 bases. Germline loops: CDR1 SNHLY, CDR2 FYNNEI. This CDR3 has 17 residues. Trimming at V came to 0 bases and at J to 8 bases, leaving 13 bases not matched to a gene. The CDR3 protein is CASSEAGQGRPFGGYTF. As DNA, the CDR3 is TGTGCCAGCAGTGAAGCTGGACAGGGGCGCCCCTTCGGCGGCTACACCTTC.

The genes are TRBV5-1 and TRBJ2-5; 8 bases align to TRBD1. CDR3 length: 15 residues. Trimming cost V 5 bases and J 5 bases; bases outside gene matches: 11. Germline V CDR1 and CDR2: SGHRS, YFSETQ. The CDR3 DNA reads TGCGCCAGCAGACCCGCTTACAGGGGGTTGGAGACCCAGTACTTC. Translated: CASRPAYRGLETQYF.

CDR3 nucleotide sequence: TGTGCCAGCAGTTTAGGGACAGTCTTTCGTCAGCCCCAGCATTTT. Protein: CASSLGTVFRQPQHF. The chain has TRBV28 and TRBJ1-5, with 7 bases that match TRBD1. The V and J ends lost 2 bases and 6 bases, in that order; junction bases with no gene match: 7. Germline V lookup: CDR1 MDHEN, CDR2 SYDVKM. The CDR3 runs to 15 residues.

This clone was picked up a small number of times. The rearrangement links TRBV5-8 to TRBJ1-1; possibly TRBD1 for D (6 bases). Per germline, CDR1 SGHTS and CDR2 YDEGEE. The V end lost 4 bases, the J end lost 0 bases, and 16 bases lay between the germline ends. The CDR3 covers 16 residues. In DNA form, the CDR3 reads TGTGCCAGCAGCCCAGCGGACAGTTTTATGAACACTGAAGCTTTCTTT. This sequence encodes CASSPADSFMNTEAFF.

In this sample, this clone turned up once. The chain recombines TRBV18 with TRBJ1-5; 9 bases agree with TRBD1. After removal of 0 bases from V and 1 base from J, the junction contained 4 bases not matched to a gene. The CDR3 extends over 17 amino acids. Germline V lookup: CDR1 KGHSH, CDR2 LQKENI. The CDR3, as DNA: TGTGCCAGCTCACCACCCCTGACAGGGGGAAGCAATCAGCCCCAGCATTTT. It encodes CASSPPLTGGSNQPQHF.

The chain has TRBV18 and TRBJ1-5, with 8 nucleotides matching TRBD1. V lost 2 bases and J lost 5; bases outside the gene matches: 5. The germline CDR1 and CDR2 sequences are KGHSH and LQKENI. This CDR3 is built from 15 residues. CDR3 protein: CASSPAGGRDQPQHF. DNA of the CDR3: TGTGCCAGCTCACCAGCAGGGGGCAGGGATCAGCCCCAGCATTTT.